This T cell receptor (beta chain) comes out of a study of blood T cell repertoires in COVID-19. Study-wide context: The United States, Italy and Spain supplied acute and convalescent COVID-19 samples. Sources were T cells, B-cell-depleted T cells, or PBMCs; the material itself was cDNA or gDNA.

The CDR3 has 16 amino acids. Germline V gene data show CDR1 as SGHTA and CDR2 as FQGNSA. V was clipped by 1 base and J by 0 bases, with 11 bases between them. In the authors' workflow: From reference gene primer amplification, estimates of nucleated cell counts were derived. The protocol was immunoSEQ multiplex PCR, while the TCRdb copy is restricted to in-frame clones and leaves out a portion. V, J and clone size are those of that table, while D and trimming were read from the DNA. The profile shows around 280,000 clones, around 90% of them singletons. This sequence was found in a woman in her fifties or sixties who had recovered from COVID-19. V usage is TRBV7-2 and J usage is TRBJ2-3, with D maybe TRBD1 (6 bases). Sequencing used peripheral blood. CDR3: CASSLGGRKSTDTQYF. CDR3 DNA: TGTGCCAGCAGCTTAGGGGGGCGGAAAAGCACAGATACGCAGTATTTT.